This is a list of T cell receptor beta chains from one sample in a study of blood T cell repertoires in COVID-19. TCRdb's table, derived via immunoSEQ multiplex PCR, lists solely in-frame clones and lacks some. The sample contains approximately 160,000 clones, about 86% of which appear only once. Sequenced sample: peripheral blood. These receptors all come from a man in his fifties or sixties with active or convalescent COVID-19. Each CDR3 is given without its conserved first and last residue.

13,TRBJ2-7,TRBV19,ASSPQAGGIYEQY
17,TRBJ2-2,TRBV24-1,ATSDPVGTSGSYAGELF
15,TRBJ2-5,TRBV5-4,ASSLGEVLASQETQY
13,TRBJ2-1,TRBV7-6,ASSLASGAYNEQF
16,TRBJ2-3,TRBV4-3,ASSQGIASGGEADTQY
14,TRBJ1-5,TRBV5-1,ASSPRGGDGNQPQH
12,TRBJ1-2,TRBV6-5,ASSPPGHVYGYT
14,TRBJ2-1,TRBV6-5,ASSYFLGGRDNEQF
13,TRBJ2-5,TRBV9,ASSVAPGLGETQY
13,TRBJ1-3,TRBV6-5,ASKADRSSGNTIY
13,TRBJ1-3,TRBV18,ASSPASNYGDTIY
13,TRBJ2-1,TRBV28,ASSRPGLGSNEQF
13,TRBJ1-2,TRBV4-1,ASSSYRGESYGYT
13,TRBJ1-5,TRBV6-1,ASSETGTDNQPQH
12,TRBJ1-4,TRBV7-2,ASSKGGGREKLF
14,TRBJ1-1,TRBV19,ASSIDRWGQATEAF
8,TRBJ1-2,TRBV28,ASRQEKSL
18,TRBJ1-4,TRBV5-1,ASSLGDGFQGREINEKLF
13,TRBJ1-6,TRBV21-1,ASSTHRGRNSPLH
10,TRBJ2-5,TRBV29-1,SVASRVETQY
11,TRBJ2-5,TRBV7-3,ASSRVQGETQY
13,TRBJ1-5,TRBV5-1,ASSLEGASNQPQH
13,TRBJ1-4,TRBV4-1,ASSLGQGQNEKLF
12,TRBJ1-2,TRBV4-3,ASSVGLTDDGYT
14,TRBJ2-7,TRBV4-3,ASSHLSTGWVYEQY
10,TRBJ1-2,TRBV5-1,ASSFTGYGYT
11,TRBJ2-2,TRBV30,AHRDTYTGELF
13,TRBJ1-1,TRBV25-1,ASSDPGTGNTEAF
9,TRBJ2-7,TRBV7-2,ASSSLYEQY
13,TRBJ1-3,TRBV5-1,ASSPHPTDGNTIY
12,TRBJ2-3,TRBV24-1,ATSVRGTTDTQY
10,TRBJ1-2,TRBV6-5,ASEGGGYGYT
11,TRBJ1-6,TRBV19,ASMEQNNSPLH
12,TRBJ1-2,TRBV10-3,AISGGTDLWGYT
13,TRBJ2-2,TRBV7-6,ASRDSGRVTGELF
12,TRBJ2-7,TRBV7-8,ASSFGGSSYEQY
12,TRBJ2-7,TRBV4-1,ASSHTGGGWEQY
11,TRBJ2-5,TRBV7-9,ASSPPPRGTQY
13,TRBJ1-5,TRBV19,ASSMGRGSNQPQH
13,TRBJ2-7,TRBV19,ASSSGRAYSYEQY
14,TRBJ2-2,TRBV7-2,ASSTTVAGDTGELF
12,TRBJ2-7,TRBV18,ASSPQTGSREQY
14,TRBJ2-1,TRBV13,ASSFRSGSSYNEQF
14,TRBJ1-2,TRBV19,ASSPGGGSTRLGYT
13,TRBJ2-5,TRBV18,ASSPWDRGLETQY
9,TRBJ1-2,TRBV6-2/TRBV6-3,ASSTTFGYT
13,TRBJ1-1,TRBV4-1,ASSQVRAGGTEAF
12,TRBJ2-4,TRBV5-6,ASSFIFAPGIQY
12,TRBJ2-2,TRBV19,ASRWGGRGGELF
15,TRBJ2-3,TRBV5-1,ASSLVVAGVSTDTQY